This T cell receptor (beta chain) was identified in a study of graft-versus-host responses after intestinal transplantation. Study overall: Anti-thymocyte globulin induction, then tacrolimus and steroids for 3 to 4 years, went to all recipients.

A note on this clone: The antigen remains unidentified.

Data came from immunoSEQ multiplex PCR; TCRdb stores just in-frame clones and leaves some out. The data show about 40,000 clones, about 90% seen once. General study points: Marrow from the recipient contained GvH clones, some of which had appeared first in ileum or blood. Individuals carrying graft-donor T cell macrochimerism showed high graft-versus-host to host-versus-graft clonal ratios in allografts.

The CDR3 has 12 amino acids. Germline V gives CDR1 MNHEY, CDR2 SVGAGI. Trimming removed 5 bases from V and 5 bases from J, with 9 bases in between. This sequence originates from a human patient who received an intestinal transplant, so some T cells may come from the graft donor. This chain links TRBV6-5 with TRBJ1-1, with D perhaps TRBD1 (5 bases). The source was PBMCs, collected almost 320 days after intestinal transplant. The CDR3 DNA reads TGTGCCAGCAGTGGCTGGGGGACTGAAGCTTTCTTT. Translated: CASSGWGTEAFF.